This T cell receptor (beta chain) was captured in a study of human T cells and chemical hapten exposure. There are a few counts of this clonotype. Germline assignment: CDR1 DFQATT and CDR2 SNEGSKA (reference sequence). CDR3 length: 12 residues. Between the trimmed V and J ends, which lost 2 bases and 3 bases, there was a span of 8 bases. Time point defined: patch test 2, 6 weeks after DPC sensitization. Treatment in this sample: therapeutic diphenylcyclopropenone sensitization with weekly scalp DPC. RNA extraction used unfractionated whole blood as the source of total RNA. In the study's own analysis: Between about 23,224 and 750,000 TCRs appeared in each sample, and the median stood at 95,638. MiXCR, run by TCRdb on the RACE reads, gives a single entry per CDR3 protein. TCRdb's processing, not the authors', yielded these V and J calls. The table records about 400,000 distinct CDR3 sequences, about 6% of them present only once.

The specimen was whole blood, collected in connection with sensitization to the hapten diphenylcyclopropenone (DPC). The TCR originated in a woman in her late teens or twenties with alopecia areata. Some clones in this sample may be carry-over from other donors' samples. The chain has TRBV20-1 and TRBJ2-7; weak D call: TRBD2 (5 bases). CDR3 nucleotides: TGCAGTGCTAGACTAGCTCACTACGAGCAGTACTTC. This encodes CSARLAHYEQYF.